The rows below give T cell receptor beta chains drawn from one sample of a study of a mutant IDH1 vaccine in newly diagnosed glioma. Data came from immunoSEQ multiplex PCR; TCRdb stores just in-frame clones and leaves some out. The table shows around 62,000 clones, with about 89% occurring only once. Antigen specificity for these receptors is unknown. Sequencing was performed on PBMCs, taken from a glioma patient whose treatment included an IDH1 peptide vaccine. These receptor sequences come from a man aged 35 to 55 with glioma. Both conserved end residues are part of each CDR3. D genes are given only for firm matches. Clone size is shown for a subset of rows, as once, few, many or a class of expanded clone.

clone_size	v_call	j_call	d_call	cdr3_aa	cdr3_nt
-	TRBV10-3	TRBJ2-6	TRBD1	CAINSGDRVLSGANVLTF	TGTGCCATCAATAGTGGGGACAGGGTCCTCTCTGGGGCCAACGTCCTGACTTTC
-	TRBV7-9	TRBJ2-1	-	CASSLRVYNEQFF	TGTGCCAGCAGCTTACGAGTATACAATGAGCAGTTCTTC
-	TRBV10-3	TRBJ2-7	TRBD1	CAVTGASYEQYF	TGTGCCGTTACAGGGGCCTCCTACGAGCAGTACTTC
-	TRBV18	TRBJ1-3	-	CASSPRGQGNSGNTIYF	TGTGCCAGCTCACCAAGAGGGCAGGGTAACTCTGGAAACACCATATATTTT
medium-sized	TRBV4-3	TRBJ2-6	-	CASSQDGGAGANVLTF	TGCGCCAGCAGCCAAGATGGGGGCGCTGGGGCCAACGTCCTGACTTTC
once	TRBV4-2	TRBJ1-1	TRBD1	CASSPSDRPNTEAFF	TGTGCCAGCAGCCCCTCGGACAGGCCGAACACTGAAGCTTTCTTT
-	TRBV6-1	TRBJ1-5	-	CASSVYSQGLVIGNQPQHF	TGTGCCAGCAGTGTCTACTCACAGGGTCTAGTAATAGGCAATCAGCCCCAGCATTTT
-	TRBV6-6	TRBJ1-6	-	CASTSGAPLHF	TGTGCCAGCACCTCGGGAGCACCCCTCCACTTT
-	TRBV5-1	TRBJ2-5	-	CASSTDIQETQYF	TGCGCCAGCAGTACTGACATCCAAGAGACCCAGTACTTC
-	TRBV28	TRBJ1-5	TRBD1	CASSLDRGQPQHF	TGTGCCAGCAGTTTGGACAGGGGTCAGCCCCAGCATTTT
-	TRBV5-1	TRBJ2-5	TRBD1	CASSPGGQETQYF	TGCGCCAGCAGCCCAGGGGGCCAAGAGACCCAGTACTTC
-	TRBV19	TRBJ2-4	-	CASESHKNIQYF	TGTGCCAGTGAATCCCATAAAAACATTCAGTACTTC
-	TRBV30	TRBJ2-5	-	CAWSGGREETQYF	TGTGCCTGGAGTGGGGGACGGGAAGAGACCCAGTACTTC
-	TRBV2	TRBJ2-1	-	CASSPGTYNEQFF	TGTGCCAGCAGTCCGGGAACCTACAATGAGCAGTTCTTC
-	TRBV5-5	TRBJ1-1	TRBD1	CASSRTGRGEATEAFF	TGTGCCAGCAGCAGGACAGGGCGGGGTGAGGCAACTGAAGCTTTCTTT
-	TRBV5-1	TRBJ1-2	-	CASSLGQANYGYTF	TGCGCCAGCAGCTTGGGGCAGGCTAACTATGGCTACACCTTC
-	TRBV6-1	TRBJ2-7	TRBD1	CASGGTGTAYEQYF	TGTGCCAGCGGAGGGACAGGAACGGCCTACGAGCAGTACTTC
-	TRBV19	TRBJ2-1	TRBD2	CASSWGGLTYNEQFF	TGTGCCAGTAGTTGGGGGGGTCTAACCTACAATGAGCAGTTCTTC
-	TRBV27	TRBJ1-2	TRBD1	CASSFLTGAFNYGYTF	TGTGCCAGCAGTTTCCTTACAGGGGCTTTTAACTATGGCTACACCTTC
-	TRBV6-5	TRBJ1-1	-	CASSHRNTEAFF	TGTGCCAGCAGCCACAGGAACACTGAAGCTTTCTTT
-	TRBV19	TRBJ2-1	-	CASSIGRGDTSSYNEQFF	TGTGCCAGTAGTATCGGGAGAGGGGATACGAGCTCCTACAATGAGCAGTTCTTC
few	TRBV5-1	TRBJ1-5	TRBD1	CASSPGQENQPQHF	TGCGCCAGCAGCCCGGGACAGGAGAATCAGCCCCAGCATTTT
-	TRBV19	TRBJ2-5	-	CASSILRAGYQETQYF	TGTGCCAGTAGTATTCTGAGGGCCGGTTACCAAGAGACCCAGTACTTC
-	TRBV4-2	TRBJ2-3	TRBD2	CASSHGLSGGTDTQYF	TGTGCCAGCAGCCACGGACTGAGCGGGGGGACAGATACGCAGTATTTT
-	TRBV19	TRBJ2-7	TRBD1	CASSIGTGDPYEQYF	TGTGCCAGTAGTATAGGAACAGGGGACCCCTACGAGCAGTACTTC
-	TRBV5-6	TRBJ1-1	TRBD1	CASSINTGGYNTEAFF	TGTGCCAGCAGCATTAATACAGGGGGCTATAACACTGAAGCTTTCTTT
once	TRBV28	TRBJ1-1	-	CASSDDREAFF	TGTGCCAGCAGTGATGACAGGGAAGCTTTCTTT
-	TRBV19	TRBJ2-6	-	CASTFSGANVLTF	TGTGCCAGTACCTTCTCTGGGGCCAACGTCCTGACTTTC
few	TRBV11-2	TRBJ1-5	TRBD1	CASSRDRESPQHF	TGTGCCAGCAGCCGGGACAGGGAGTCGCCCCAGCATTTT